The 19 T cell receptor beta chains given below trace back to one sample, sequenced in a study of tissue T cells after allogeneic stem cell transplantation. Profiling relied on immunoSEQ multiplex PCR, and the TCRdb table lists in-frame clones only, not all of them. This repertoire shows around 1,800 clones, more than 50% found once; its top ten account for 9.5% to 12%. As for time point: mouse harvest day 7 after allogeneic transplant. Tail vein injection delivered 10^7 T-cell-depleted bone marrow cells and 10^6 splenic CD5+ T cells. The specimen was liver tissue. The receptor source for this set is a female BALB/c mouse given C57BL/6 T cells with graft-versus-host disease after an allogeneic hematopoietic cell transplant.

About this clone: Germline and genes here are mouse. The CDR3 goes on 1 residue after the read ends, and that part is filled in from the germline J gene. The rearrangement joins TRBV31 to TRBJ2-5; 8 bases map to TRBD2. The CDR3 covers 13 residues. J gave up 2 bases and V 4 bases, and 2 bases lay outside the gene matches. Germline CDR1 reads GKSSPN; CDR2 reads SITVG. Here the CDR3 reads CAWTTGVQDTQYF. The covered CDR3 bases are TGTGCCTGGACGACTGGGGTCCAAGACACCCAGTAC.

Worth noting for this clone: Genes and germline are mouse. The read halts 1 residue ahead of the CDR3 end, with the missing end drawn from the germline J gene. The chain is built from TRBV26 and TRBJ1-4; D is uncertain. The ends were cut back, 3 bases at V and 0 bases at J, with 5 bases in the middle. CDR1 KGHPV and CDR2 FQNQEV come from the germline V gene (reference sequence). The CDR3 spans 14 residues. The CDR3 protein is CASSLYISNERLFF. The covered CDR3 bases are TGTGCCAGCAGTCTTTACATTTCCAACGAAAGATTATTT.

By frequency in the sample, this clone is large. The gene names here belong to mouse. With the read ending 1 residue before the CDR3 end, the germline J gene is used to fill in that end. The chain combines TRBV29 with TRBJ1-4; possibly TRBD1 for D (5 bases). Trimming took off 2 bases at V and 6 bases at J, with 7 bases between the two ends. Germline V CDR1 and CDR2: MSHET, SYDVDS. This CDR3 comprises 13 residues. CDR3 DNA (partial): TGTGCTAGCAGTTTAGGGGGGGACGAAAGATTATTT. This translates into CASSLGGDERLF. The entire CDR3 protein reads CASSLGGDERLFF.

A remark on this clone: The genes and germline here are from mouse. The CDR3 extends 1 residue past the end of the read, so its final part is completed from the germline J gene. V is TRBV26 and J is TRBJ1-3, with 7 bases fitting TRBD1. The CDR3 consists of 14 residues. CDR1 and CDR2 from the germline V gene are KGHPV and FQNQEV (reference sequence). V was clipped by 2 bases and J by 7 bases; unmatched bases: 5. The sequenced CDR3 bases are TGTGCCAGCAGTCTGGCCAGGGGGGGGAATACGCTCTAT. Translated, it gives CASSLARGGNTLY. The complete CDR3 reads CASSLARGGNTLYF.

Only one count was recorded for this clone. The germline and genes are mouse ones. The read ends 1 residue before the CDR3 terminus; that terminus is restored from the germline J gene. The rearrangement joins TRBV15 to TRBJ1-1; TRBD1 is a possible D gene (6 bases). CDR3 length equals 13 residues. V was pared by 6 bases and J by 0 bases, with 8 bases between. Germline CDR1 and CDR2: SGHND and FRSKSL. The CDR3 is CASRDSANTEVFF. Partial CDR3 DNA: TGTGCCAGCAGGGACAGTGCAAACACAGAAGTCTTC.

Note on this clone: These gene names are mouse names. The sequence runs out 1 residue before the end of the CDR3; the remainder is reconstructed from the germline J gene. The V call is TRBV16, the J call TRBJ2-5, with a possible D match to TRBD1 (5 bases). Germline V gene sequence: CDR1 SGHSA, CDR2 FRNQAP. V was cut by 5 bases and J by 1 base, with 10 bases left in between. The CDR3 totals 14 residues. The CDR3 DNA, read in part, is TGTGCAAGCAGCCCTCAGGGAGACCAAGACACCCAGTAC. Protein: CASSPQGDQDTQY. The full-length CDR3 reads as CASSPQGDQDTQYF.

This clone showed up just a few times. Genes and germline are mouse. The CDR3 goes on 1 residue after the read ends, and that part is filled in from the germline J gene. V gene TRBV13-2 combines with J gene TRBJ2-7; 7 bases fit TRBD2. With 5 bases clipped from V and 2 bases from J, the junction kept 1 base outside the gene matches. In germline, CDR1 is NNHNN, CDR2 SYGAGS (reference sequence). The CDR3 totals 12 residues. The CDR3 bases that were read are TGTGCCAGCGGGACTGGGACCTATGAACAGTAC. It specifies CASGTGTYEQY. The whole CDR3 sequence reads CASGTGTYEQYF.

As concerns this clone: Here the gene names and germline are mouse. The CDR3 goes on 1 residue after the read ends, and that part is filled in from the germline J gene. The chain carries TRBV14 and TRBJ2-1; 9 bases are shared with TRBD1. Trimming removed 6 bases from V and 2 bases from J; junction bases left unmatched: 3. CDR1 SGHDT and CDR2 FRDEAV come from the germline V gene. The CDR3 length is 14 residues. The covered CDR3 bases are TGTGCCAGCATCCGGGACAGGGACTATGCTGAGCAGTTC. It specifies CASIRDRDYAEQF. The full CDR3 is CASIRDRDYAEQFF.

As regards this clone: Genes here carry mouse names. Read data end 1 residue before the CDR3 end; the end is taken from the germline J gene. The chain combines TRBV2 with TRBJ2-4; 8 bases are a match to TRBD2. The CDR3 totals 16 residues. Germline CDR1 reads LGHNA; CDR2 reads YSYQKL. Trimming cost V 0 bases and J 2 bases; bases outside gene matches: 4. CDR3 bases read: TGTGCCAGCAGCCAAGACTACTGGGGGTCTCAAAACACCTTGTAC. Its translation is CASSQDYWGSQNTLY. The full CDR3 reads CASSQDYWGSQNTLYF.

Comments on this clone: Germline and genes here are mouse. Read coverage stops 1 residue before the CDR3 terminus; the germline J gene supplies the remainder. The genes are TRBV26 and TRBJ1-4, with a weak D call TRBD1 (6 bases). V dropped 7 bases and J dropped 4 bases, with 10 bases sitting between them. This CDR3 contains 13 residues. The germline CDR1 and CDR2 sequences are KGHPV and FQNQEV (reference sequence). Here the CDR3 reads CASTGGGNERLFF. CDR3 DNA (partial): TGTGCCAGCACCGGGGGCGGCAACGAAAGATTATTT.

This clone appeared a few times. Genes and germline are mouse. From the germline J gene comes the end of the CDR3, since the read stops 1 residue before it. The V call is TRBV26, the J call TRBJ2-7; perhaps TRBD2 as D (5 bases). V was clipped by 2 bases and J by 3 bases, with 8 bases between them. Germline V gene data show CDR1 as KGHPV and CDR2 as FQNQEV (reference sequence). The CDR3 covers 13 residues. CDR3 DNA, as far as it was read: TGTGCCAGCAGTCTGGAGACTGTCTATGAACAGTAC. This sequence encodes CASSLETVYEQY. The CDR3 reads in full as CASSLETVYEQYF.

Points on this clone: Gene names follow the mouse nomenclature. The CDR3 extends 1 residue past the end of the read, so its final part is completed from the germline J gene. The V and J genes are TRBV19 and TRBJ1-1; D is perhaps TRBD1 (6 bases). V lost 1 base and J lost 1, with 11 bases in between. CDR3 length: 15 residues. The germline gives CDR1 FNHDT, CDR2 SITEND (reference sequence). CDR3 DNA (partial): TGTGCCAGCAGTATATTGCAGGGGCGAAACACAGAAGTCTTC. Its protein is CASSILQGRNTEVF. The whole CDR3 protein reads CASSILQGRNTEVFF.

As regards this clone: Gene names follow the mouse nomenclature. The read terminates 1 residue ahead of where the CDR3 ends, so the germline J gene completes it. The chain joins TRBV3 to TRBJ2-3; TRBD2 matches at 10 bases. Looked up from germline, CDR1 is SNHLY and CDR2 is FYNGKV (reference sequence). V lost 4 bases and J lost 4; bases outside the gene matches: 5. The CDR3 length is 15 residues. The CDR3: CASSSVLGGTETLYF. The covered CDR3 bases are TGTGCCAGCAGCTCCGTACTGGGGGGGACAGAAACGCTGTAT. The entire variable domain, with the rest obtained from reference TRBV3 and TRBJ2-3, is as follows: GPKVLQIPSHQIIDMGQMVTLNCDPVSNHLYFYWYKQILGQQMEFLVNFYNGKVMEKSKLFKDQFSVERPDGSYFTLKIQPTALEDSAVYFCASSSVLGGTETLYFGSGTRLTVL.

About this clone: Genes and germline are mouse. The missing CDR3 end, 1 residue past where the read stops, is filled in from the germline J gene. V and J are TRBV5 and TRBJ2-7; 9 nucleotides align to TRBD2. Germline V CDR1 and CDR2: LGHNA, YNLKQL (reference sequence). The CDR3 is 15 residues long. V trimming: 4 bases; J trimming: 0 bases; junction bases outside the gene matches: 4. The CDR3 protein is CASSRDWASSYEQYF. The part of the CDR3 DNA that was read is TGTGCCAGCAGCCGGGACTGGGCCAGCTCCTATGAACAGTAC.

This clone is labeled large. Gene names and germline match the mouse. The sequenced fragment ends 1 residue before the CDR3 boundary, so the rest is inferred from the germline J gene. The chain is built from TRBV16 and TRBJ2-7; D gene uncertain. Germline assignment: CDR1 SGHSA and CDR2 FRNQAP. The CDR3 is made up of 10 amino acids. V lost 6 bases and J 4 bases, leaving 4 bases between the germline ends. CDR3 DNA (partial): TGTGCAAGCAGGGGTTATGAACAGTAC. Residues: CASRGYEQY. The CDR3 as a whole reads CASRGYEQYF.

On this clone itself: Gene names denote mouse genes. Read sequence stops 1 residue before the CDR3 end, and the germline J gene provides the missing end. V and J are TRBV26 and TRBJ2-5, with 7 positions matching TRBD1. The J segment lost 0 bases and the V segment lost 3 bases, leaving 0 bases of the junction unmatched. This CDR3 spans 14 amino acids. Germline CDR1 is KGHPV and CDR2 is FQNQEV (reference sequence). CDR3 loop: CASSLQGNQDTQYF. Incomplete CDR3 DNA: TGTGCCAGCAGTCTACAGGGGAACCAAGACACCCAGTAC.

Regarding this clone: Germline and genes here are mouse. The read finishes 1 residue shy of the CDR3 end, and the germline J gene is used to complete it. The rearrangement joins TRBV29 to TRBJ2-7; perhaps TRBD2 as D (7 bases). V lost 1 base and J lost 4, with 11 bases in between. CDR1 MSHET and CDR2 SYDVDS come from the germline V gene. This CDR3 has 14 amino acids. The CDR3 sequence: CASSLWGAGYEQYF. The DNA read from the CDR3 is TGTGCTAGCAGTTTATGGGGGGCAGGGTATGAACAGTAC.

Details on this clone: At one end the junction does not follow the germline gene, possibly because of a read error. Gene names refer to mouse genes. The DNA ends 1 residue before the CDR3 does, and the rest of the CDR3 is filled in from the germline J gene. The chain joins TRBV16 to TRBJ2-1; TRBD1 aligns across 8 bases. From germline, CDR1 is SGHSA and CDR2 FRNQAP. There are 14 residues in the CDR3. The CDR3 spells CASSFRGLYVEQFF. The sequenced CDR3 bases are TGTGCAAGCAGCTTCAGGGGGCTCTATGTTGAGCAGTTC.

As concerns this clone: Gene labels here are mouse ones. Partial CDR3 DNA: TGTGCCAGCTCTCTCGATGACTGGGGGAACACCGGGCAGCTCTAC. Its translation: CASSLDDWGNTGQLY. The complete CDR3 reads CASSLDDWGNTGQLYF. The chain recombines TRBV12-1 with TRBJ2-2, with TRBD2 matching 9 bases. The read stops 1 residue short of the end of the CDR3; the missing end is completed from the germline J gene. V shed 0 bases, J shed 2 bases, and the junction held 3 bases outside the gene matches. This CDR3 contains 16 residues. Germline V gene sequence: CDR1 SGHSN, CDR2 HYEKVE. Drawing the rest from reference TRBV12-1 and TRBJ2-2, the complete variable domain is DSGVVQSPRHIIKEKGGRSVLTCIPISGHSNVVWYQQTLGKELKFLIQHYEKVERDKGFLPSRFSVQQFDDYHSEMNMSALELEDSAMYFCASSLDDWGNTGQLYFGEGSKLTVL.